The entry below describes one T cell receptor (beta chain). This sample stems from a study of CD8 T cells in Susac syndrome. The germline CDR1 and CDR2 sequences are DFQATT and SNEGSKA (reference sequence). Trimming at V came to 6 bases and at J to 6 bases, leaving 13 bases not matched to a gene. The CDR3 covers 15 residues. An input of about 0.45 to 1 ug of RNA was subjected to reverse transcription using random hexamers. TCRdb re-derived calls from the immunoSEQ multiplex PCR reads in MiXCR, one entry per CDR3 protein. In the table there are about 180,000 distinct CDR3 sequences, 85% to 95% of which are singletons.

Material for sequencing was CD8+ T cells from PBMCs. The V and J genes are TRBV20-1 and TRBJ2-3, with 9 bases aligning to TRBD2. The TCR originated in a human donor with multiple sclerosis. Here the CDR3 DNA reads TGCAGTGCCCCCGGGACTAGCTCCGAGGGGGATACGCAGTATTTT. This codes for CSAPGTSSEGDTQYF.